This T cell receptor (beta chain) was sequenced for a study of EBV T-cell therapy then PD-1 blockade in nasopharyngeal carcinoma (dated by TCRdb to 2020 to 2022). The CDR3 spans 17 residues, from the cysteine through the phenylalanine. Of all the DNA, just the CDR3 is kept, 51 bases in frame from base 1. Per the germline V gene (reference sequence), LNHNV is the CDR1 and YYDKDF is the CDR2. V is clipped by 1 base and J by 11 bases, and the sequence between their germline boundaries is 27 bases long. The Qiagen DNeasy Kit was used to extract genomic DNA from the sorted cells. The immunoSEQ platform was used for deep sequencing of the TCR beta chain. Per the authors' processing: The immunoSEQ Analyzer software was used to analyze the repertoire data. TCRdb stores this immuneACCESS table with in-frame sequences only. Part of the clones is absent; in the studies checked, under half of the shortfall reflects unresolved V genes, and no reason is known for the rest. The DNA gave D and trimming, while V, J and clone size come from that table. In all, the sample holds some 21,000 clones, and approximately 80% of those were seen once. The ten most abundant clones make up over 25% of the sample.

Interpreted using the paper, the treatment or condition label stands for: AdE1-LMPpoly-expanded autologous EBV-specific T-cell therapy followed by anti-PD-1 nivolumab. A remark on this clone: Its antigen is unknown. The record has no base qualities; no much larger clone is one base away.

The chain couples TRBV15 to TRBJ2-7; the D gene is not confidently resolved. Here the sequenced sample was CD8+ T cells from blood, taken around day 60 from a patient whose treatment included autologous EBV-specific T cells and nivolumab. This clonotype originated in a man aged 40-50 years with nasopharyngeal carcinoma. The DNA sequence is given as TGTGCCACCAGCAGAGGCGGAGAGGAAGGATTTTACGAGTTGGAGTACTTC. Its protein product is CATSRGGEEGFYELEYF.